The clone carrying this T cell receptor (beta chain) was observed a handful of times. The antigen is not known. This sample was included in a study of shared clonotypes between healthy human individuals. The CDR3 consists of 15 residues. From germline, CDR1 is SGHAT and CDR2 FQNNGV. With 6 bases clipped from V and 2 bases from J, the junction kept 2 bases outside the gene matches. Findings and limits, study-wide: Represented genetic and exposure-history diversity was restricted by having few donors. Clonotype sharing among donors was expected to depend on sequencing depth.

When samples were unsorted, around 83 million PBMCs were used for genomic DNA. The test was conducted at deep level. The protocol was immunoSEQ multiplex PCR, while the TCRdb copy is restricted to in-frame clones and leaves out a portion. The data show 450,000 or so clones, around 77% seen once. This chain uses TRBV11-2 with TRBJ2-3; 13 nucleotides line up with TRBD2. This clonotype was sampled from a woman aged 40 to 50 in good health. Some clones in this sample may be carry-over from other donors' samples. The sequencing input was PBMCs. The CDR3 is CASSTSGRDTDTQYF. The CDR3, as DNA: TGTGCCAGCAGTACTAGCGGGAGGGACACAGATACGCAGTATTTT.